Each of the 29 T cell receptor beta chains below was sequenced from the same sample in a study of T cell clones after liver transplantation. TCRdb keeps only in-frame clones here, not all; method: immunoSEQ multiplex PCR. The repertoire holds approximately 12,000 clones, with roughly 69% as singletons. The source was CD8+ T cells from blood, collected at the 22-month timepoint. These receptors were collected from a human patient who received a liver transplant. Some T cells could come from the graft donor.

This clone was found a few times. The chain joins TRBV27 to TRBJ1-6; the match to TRBD1 covers 9 bases. The CDR3 runs to 15 residues. With V trimmed by 5 bases and J by 11 bases, 10 bases remained unmatched. The germline CDR1 and CDR2 sequences are MNHEY and SMNVEV (reference sequence). The CDR3 bases are TGTGCCAGCAGTCTCTCGGGGACAGGGTTACCACCCCTCCACTTT. This gives the protein CASSLSGTGLPPLHF.

The gene calls are TRBV6-6 and TRBJ2-3; tentative D call: TRBD1 (7 bases). V was pared by 6 bases and J by 5 bases, with 18 bases between. In germline, CDR1 is MNHNY, CDR2 SVGAGI (reference sequence). The CDR3 has 15 amino acids. CDR3 in amino acids: CASRAGGPPGDTQYF. The CDR3 nucleotides read TGTGCCAGCAGGGCAGGGGGGCCCCCCGGAGATACGCAGTATTTT.

The chain uses TRBV7-6 and TRBJ2-1, with D perhaps TRBD2 (7 bases). CDR1 SGHVS and CDR2 FNYEAQ come from the germline V gene. V was trimmed by 2 bases and J by 3 bases, leaving 14 bases between them. The CDR3 contains 16 residues. DNA for the CDR3: TGTGCCAGCAGCTTAATGGCGGGGGCGATCTACAATGAGCAGTTCTTC. Amino acid sequence: CASSLMAGAIYNEQFF.

Judged by abundance, this clone is medium-sized. This chain links TRBV16 with TRBJ2-7, with 8 bases identical to TRBD1. The CDR3 extends over 14 amino acids. Germline assignment: CDR1 KGHSY and CDR2 FQNENV. Trimming removed 3 bases from V and 0 bases from J; junction bases left unmatched: 1. CDR3 nucleotide sequence: TGTGCCAGCAGCCAGGGACAGGTCTCCTACGAGCAGTACTTC. Its translation: CASSQGQVSYEQYF.

V and J are TRBV2 and TRBJ2-7; TRBD1 agrees at 7 bases. This CDR3 spans 14 amino acids. In germline, CDR1 is SNHLY, CDR2 FYNNEI. V was pared by 7 bases and J by 0 bases, with 6 bases of the junction left unmatched. CDR3 nucleotides: TGTGCCAGCAATCCGGGACAGAGCTCCTACGAGCAGTACTTC. Its translation is CASNPGQSSYEQYF.

The J gene is TRBJ1-2, the V gene TRBV6-6; 7 positions agree with TRBD1. The V gene's germline CDR1 is MNHNY and CDR2 SVGAGI (reference sequence). The CDR3 runs to 14 residues. Trimming at V came to 4 bases and at J to 4 bases, leaving 6 bases not matched to a gene. The CDR3 DNA follows: TGTGCCAGCAGTTCTACCGGGACAGTCTATGGCTACACCTTC. This gives the protein CASSSTGTVYGYTF.

The J gene is TRBJ1-3, the V gene TRBV14; 7 nucleotides agree with TRBD1. The CDR3 covers 15 residues. The germline V gene encodes CDR1 SGHDN and CDR2 FVKESK. With V trimmed by 4 bases and J by 2 bases, 5 bases remained unmatched. This CDR3 reads CASSPPGTAGNTIYF. The CDR3, as DNA: TGTGCCAGCAGCCCCCCGGGGACAGCTGGAAACACCATATATTTT.

The genes are TRBV19 and TRBJ2-1, with D uncertain. The CDR3 is 13 residues long. Germline loops: CDR1 LNHDA, CDR2 SQIVND (reference sequence). Trimming left V 5 bases short and J 3 bases short, with 8 bases between. The CDR3 reads CASSPQVYNEQFF. As DNA, the CDR3 is TGTGCCAGTAGTCCCCAGGTCTACAATGAGCAGTTCTTC.

The chain employs TRBV15 and TRBJ1-5, with 7 bases fitting TRBD1. CDR1 is LNHNV, CDR2 YYDKDF, per germline (reference sequence). The CDR3 has 16 residues. Germline trimming cut 2 bases from V and 4 bases from J; bases unmatched to any gene: 8. CDR3 DNA sequence: TGTGCCACCAGCAGACAACAGGGGTTCTTAAATCAGCCCCAGCATTTT. Translating gives CATSRQQGFLNQPQHF.

The chain combines TRBV19 with TRBJ1-1; 8 nucleotides align to TRBD1. The CDR3 is 17 amino acids. V gave up 8 bases and J gave up 2 bases; unmatched junction bases: 16. Per germline, CDR1 LNHDA and CDR2 SQIVND (reference sequence). The CDR3 nucleotides read TGTGCCAGTGCCCCCCTTACAGGGGGAGAGGGAAACACTGAAGCTTTCTTT. Encoded protein: CASAPLTGGEGNTEAFF.

This sequence joins TRBV10-3 and TRBJ2-7, with TRBD2 identical over 14 bases. The CDR3 is 22 residues long. Germline assignment: CDR1 ENHRY and CDR2 SYGVKD. Losses at the gene ends were 6 bases for V and 0 bases for J; bases not matched to a gene: 22. The CDR3 DNA reads as TGTGCCATCAGCGATATGACTAGCGGGGGGGAGAAATCGTTCCTGAGCTCCTACGAGCAGTACTTC. Translating gives CAISDMTSGGEKSFLSSYEQYF.

This chain's CDR3 is CASSSERVYQADTQYF. CDR3 sequence (DNA): TGTGCCAGCAGCTCCGAGCGGGTCTACCAGGCAGATACGCAGTATTTT. V and J are TRBV7-2 and TRBJ2-3; perhaps TRBD2 as D (6 bases). Between the trimmed V and J ends, which lost 4 bases and 4 bases, there was a span of 18 bases. The CDR3 extends over 16 amino acids. Germline CDR1 is SGHTA and CDR2 is FQGNSA.

The chain couples TRBV19 to TRBJ2-3; TRBD2 agrees at 7 bases. J lost 4 bases, V lost 2 bases, and 3 bases had no gene match. The CDR3 contains 14 residues. The V gene's germline CDR1 is LNHDA and CDR2 SQIVND (reference sequence). The CDR3 reads CASSIISGPDTQYF. For the CDR3, the DNA is TGTGCCAGTAGTATAATTAGCGGGCCAGATACGCAGTATTTT.

V usage is TRBV4-3 and J usage is TRBJ1-2; TRBD1 is a possible D gene (5 bases). Looked up from germline, CDR1 is LGHNA and CDR2 is YSLEER. The CDR3 has 17 amino acids. V lost 0 bases, J lost 1 base, and 15 bases lay in between. The CDR3 DNA follows: TGCGCCAGCAGCCAAGATCTGGGGGGACCCGTTAACTATGGCTACACCTTC. Its translation is CASSQDLGGPVNYGYTF.

Only one count was recorded for this clone. CDR3 in DNA: TGCGCCAGCAGCCCTGGTACAGGTACTGGGGCCAACGTCCTGACTTTC. It codes for CASSPGTGTGANVLTF. The chain combines TRBV4-3 with TRBJ2-6; D is possibly TRBD1 (5 bases). Germline values: CDR1 LGHNA, CDR2 YSLEER. The CDR3 sequence is 16 residues long. Trimming stripped 4 bases from V and 2 bases from J, with 12 bases between.

The CDR3 protein is CASSGQGAGEQFF. DNA of the CDR3: TGCGCCAGCAGTGGTCAGGGGGCAGGGGAGCAGTTCTTC. This rearrangement joins TRBV23-1 to TRBJ2-1; 8 bases fit TRBD1. TRBV23-1 falls under the ORF class, with uncertain function. CDR3 size: 13 residues. V lost 5 bases and J lost 10; bases outside the gene matches: 7.

CDR3 nucleotides: TGTGCCAGCAGCCCCGGTATCGGGACAGATTATTTCTTC. Translating gives CASSPGIGTDYFF. This rearrangement joins TRBV27 to TRBJ2-1; 7 bases are a match to TRBD1. V lost 6 bases and J lost 16; bases outside the gene matches: 15. The CDR3 covers 13 residues. The germline CDR1 and CDR2 sequences are MNHEY and SMNVEV (reference sequence).

The chain combines TRBV11-2 with TRBJ2-7; a weak D match, TRBD2 (7 bases). Per germline, CDR1 SGHAT and CDR2 FQNNGV. Trimming shortened V by 3 bases and J by 4 bases, and 13 bases separated the two germline ends. This CDR3 has 14 residues. CDR3 amino acids: CASSLGAGDYEQYF. Here the CDR3 DNA reads TGTGCCAGCAGCTTGGGGGCGGGGGATTACGAGCAGTACTTC.

This chain links TRBV4-1 with TRBJ1-2, with D maybe TRBD1 (5 bases). This CDR3 has 15 residues. Per the germline V gene, CDR1 is MGHRA and CDR2 is YSYEKL. With 3 bases removed from V and 7 bases from J, the gap between germline ends came to 18 bases. The chain's CDR3 is CASSQSEEGISGYTF. The DNA for the CDR3 is TGCGCCAGCAGCCAGTCCGAGGAGGGGATCAGTGGCTACACCTTC.

This sequence joins TRBV7-9 and TRBJ1-3; D is unclear. Germline V CDR1 and CDR2: SEHNR, FQNEAQ (reference sequence). The CDR3 totals 16 residues. Trimming pared 2 bases from V and 0 bases from J, leaving 11 bases between. The chain's CDR3 is CASSLSSWASGNTIYF. The DNA of the CDR3 is TGTGCCAGCAGCTTATCTTCCTGGGCCTCTGGAAACACCATATATTTT. Based on the CDR3 plus reference TRBV7-9 and TRBJ1-3, the full variable domain is DTGVSQNPRHKITKRGQNVTFRCDPISEHNRLYWYRQTLGQGPEFLTYFQNEAQLEKSRLLSDRFSAERPKGSFSTLEIQRTEQGDSAMYLCASSLSSWASGNTIYFGEGSWLTVV.

This chain uses TRBV7-6 with TRBJ1-2; D may be TRBD1 (6 bases). The germline gives CDR1 SGHVS, CDR2 FNYEAQ. V dropped 2 bases and J dropped 4 bases, with 14 bases sitting between them. This CDR3 spans 15 amino acids. In DNA form, the CDR3 reads TGTGCCAGCAGCTTACGTGAGGACAGTCTCTATGGCTACACCTTC. The encoded protein is CASSLREDSLYGYTF.

The V gene is TRBV27, the J gene TRBJ1-5; D might be TRBD1 (5 bases). CDR1 is MNHEY and CDR2 is SMNVEV in the germline V gene (reference sequence). Trimming cost V 3 bases and J 0 bases, with 9 bases left between them. There are 15 residues in the CDR3. DNA of the CDR3: TGTGCCAGCAGTTTGACAGCATATAGCAATCAGCCCCAGCATTTT. As protein: CASSLTAYSNQPQHF.

CDR3 amino acids: CASSVGTGSDTDTQYF. The DNA of the CDR3 is TGTGCCAGCAGCGTAGGGACAGGGTCTGACACAGATACGCAGTATTTT. The chain couples TRBV9 to TRBJ2-3; the match to TRBD1 covers 8 bases. The length of the CDR3 is 16 residues. Germline V gives CDR1 SGDLS, CDR2 YYNGEE. Germline trimming cut 0 bases from V and 2 bases from J; bases unmatched to any gene: 5.

This clone was counted a few times. The chain carries TRBV27 and TRBJ2-7, with unresolved D. The V gene's germline CDR1 is MNHEY and CDR2 SMNVEV (reference sequence). The CDR3 runs to 13 residues. V was trimmed by 3 bases and J by 3 bases, leaving 9 bases between them. This CDR3 reads CASSFGSLYEQYF. CDR3 DNA: TGTGCCAGCAGTTTCGGCAGCCTCTACGAGCAGTACTTC.

The sample holds a few counts of this clone. The J gene is TRBJ2-2, the V gene TRBV5-1, with 8 nucleotides matching TRBD2. This CDR3 is 15 amino acids long. V lost 0 bases, J lost 6 bases, and 4 bases stayed unmatched. CDR1 is SGHRS, CDR2 YFSETQ, per germline. The chain's CDR3 is CASSLGTSTSGELFF. The CDR3 region has the DNA TGCGCCAGCAGCTTGGGGACTAGCACCTCCGGGGAGCTGTTTTTT.

The chain couples TRBV4-2 to TRBJ2-2; D gene unclear. Between the trimmed V and J ends, which lost 0 bases and 2 bases, there was a span of 7 bases. The CDR3 covers 15 residues. The germline V gene encodes CDR1 LGHNA and CDR2 YNFKEQ. CDR3 coding DNA: TGTGCCAGCAGCCAAGAAGTCGGAAACACCGGGGAGCTGTTTTTT. This encodes CASSQEVGNTGELFF.

The genes are TRBV5-4 and TRBJ1-3; tentatively, D is TRBD1 (6 bases). CDR3 length: 15 amino acids. V was pared by 4 bases and J by 6 bases, with 17 bases between. Germline V lookup: CDR1 SGHNT, CDR2 YYREEE (reference sequence). The CDR3 coding sequence is TGTGCCAGCAGCCAAACAGGGATTGGAGAAAACACCATATATTTT. Its translation is CASSQTGIGENTIYF.

V is TRBV5-6 and J is TRBJ2-1; a possible D gene is TRBD1 (7 bases). V lost 4 bases to trimming and J lost 5 bases, with 10 bases between them. CDR1 is SGHDT, CDR2 YYEEEE, per germline. The CDR3 spans 13 residues. As DNA, the CDR3 is TGTGCCAGCAGCGCAGGGGGGAACAATGAGCAGTTCTTC. Amino acid sequence: CASSAGGNNEQFF.

The chain joins TRBV11-3 to TRBJ1-5, with TRBD1 matching 8 bases. V shed 1 base and J 0 bases; nucleotides not matched to a gene: 8. Germline CDR1 reads SGHNT; CDR2 reads YENEEA. This CDR3 region has 18 residues. Here the CDR3 reads CASSLAVNRGDSNQPQHF. The CDR3 DNA reads as TGTGCCAGCAGCTTAGCTGTAAACAGGGGGGATAGCAATCAGCCCCAGCATTTT.